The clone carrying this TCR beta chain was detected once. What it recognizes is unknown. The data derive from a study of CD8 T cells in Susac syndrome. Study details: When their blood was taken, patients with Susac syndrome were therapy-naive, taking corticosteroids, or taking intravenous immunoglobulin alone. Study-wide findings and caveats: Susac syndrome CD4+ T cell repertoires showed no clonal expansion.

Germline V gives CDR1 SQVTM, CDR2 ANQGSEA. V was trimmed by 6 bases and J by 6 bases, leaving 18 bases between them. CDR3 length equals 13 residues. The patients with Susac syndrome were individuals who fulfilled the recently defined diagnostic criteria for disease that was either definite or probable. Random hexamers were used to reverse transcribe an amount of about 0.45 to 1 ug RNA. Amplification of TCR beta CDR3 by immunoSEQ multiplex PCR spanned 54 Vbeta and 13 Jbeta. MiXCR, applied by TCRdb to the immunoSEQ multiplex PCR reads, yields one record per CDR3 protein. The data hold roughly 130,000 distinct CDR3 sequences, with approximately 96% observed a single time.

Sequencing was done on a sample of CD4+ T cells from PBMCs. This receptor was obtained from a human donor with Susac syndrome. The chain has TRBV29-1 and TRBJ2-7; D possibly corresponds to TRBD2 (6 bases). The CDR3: CSVIQVLGGEQYF. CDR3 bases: TGCAGCGTGATTCAGGTACTCGGGGGCGAGCAGTACTTC.